Sequencing of this T cell receptor beta chain was carried out in a study of T cell responses to AZD1222 COVID-19 vaccine. The data were produced by immunoSEQ multiplex PCR, yet TCRdb's version contains in-frame clones alone and is incomplete. The sample contains approximately 180,000 clones, 80% to 95% of which appear only once. The CDR3 has 15 residues. Germline CDR1 reads SGHTA; CDR2 reads FQGNSA. Trimming left V 10 bases short and J 0 bases short, with 19 bases between. Sequences were derived from peripheral blood, sampled 28 days after the second dose of the MenACWY control vaccine. This clonotype was sampled from an adult who received the MenACWY meningococcal vaccine as a control. This chain uses TRBV7-2 with TRBJ2-7; possible D gene TRBD1, 6 bases. In nucleotides, the CDR3 is TGTGCCACCAAACAGGGTTCCCAGAGCTCCTACGAGCAGTACTTC. Amino acids: CATKQGSQSSYEQYF.